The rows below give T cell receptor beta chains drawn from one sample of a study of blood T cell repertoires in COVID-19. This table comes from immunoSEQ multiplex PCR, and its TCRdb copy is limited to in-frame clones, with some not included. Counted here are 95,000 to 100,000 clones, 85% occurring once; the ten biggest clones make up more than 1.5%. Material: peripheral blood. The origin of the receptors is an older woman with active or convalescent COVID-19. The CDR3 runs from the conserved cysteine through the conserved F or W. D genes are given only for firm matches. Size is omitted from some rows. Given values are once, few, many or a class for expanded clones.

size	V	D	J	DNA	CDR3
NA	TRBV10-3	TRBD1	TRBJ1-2	TGTGCCATCACCAACGACAGGGGCGTCGGCTACACCTTC	CAITNDRGVGYTF
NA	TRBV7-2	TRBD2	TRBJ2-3	TGTGCCAGCAGACGTCGGACTAGCGGGGCAGATACGCAGTATTTT	CASRRRTSGADTQYF
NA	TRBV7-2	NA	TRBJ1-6	TGTGCCAGCAGCTTAGCGGGGAGTGGGGGCTCGGGTCGGTCACCCCTCCACTTT	CASSLAGSGGSGRSPLHF
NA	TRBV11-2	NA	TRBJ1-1	TGTGCCAGCAGCCAAGAGGTCAGTTCCCCCACTGAAGCTTTCTTT	CASSQEVSSPTEAFF
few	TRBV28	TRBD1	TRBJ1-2	TGTGCCAGCAGTTCGGGACAGGGGTATGGCTACACCTTC	CASSSGQGYGYTF
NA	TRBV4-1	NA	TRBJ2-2	TGCGCCAGCAGCCAAGAGGGGGGTACGAACACCGGGGAGCTGTTTTTT	CASSQEGGTNTGELFF
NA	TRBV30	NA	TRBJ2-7	TGTGCCTGGGGCCTCTCCTACGAGCAGTACTTC	CAWGLSYEQYF
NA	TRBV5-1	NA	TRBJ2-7	TGCGCCAGCAGCCACGACAGACGGTCCTACGAGCAGTACTTC	CASSHDRRSYEQYF
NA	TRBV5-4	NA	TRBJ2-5	TGTGCCAGCAGCTTGGCCAGGGACCAAGAGACCCAGTACTTC	CASSLARDQETQYF
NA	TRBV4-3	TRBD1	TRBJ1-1	TGCGCCAGCAGCCAACAACCACAGGGGGACGAAGCTTTCTTT	CASSQQPQGDEAFF
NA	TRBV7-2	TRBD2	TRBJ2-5	TGTGCCAGCAGCCTAGCGGGAGTCCAAGAGACCCAGTACTTC	CASSLAGVQETQYF
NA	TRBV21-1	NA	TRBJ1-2	TGTGCCAGCATCAAACTGGAGGACAGGGACTATGGCTACACCTTC	CASIKLEDRDYGYTF
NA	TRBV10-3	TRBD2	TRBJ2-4	TGTGCCACCGCGGGAGAGGCCAAAAACATTCAGTACTTC	CATAGEAKNIQYF
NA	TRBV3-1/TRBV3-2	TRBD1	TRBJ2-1	TGTGCCAGCAGCCAAGATGACAGGGGAGACAATGAGCAGTTCTTC	CASSQDDRGDNEQFF
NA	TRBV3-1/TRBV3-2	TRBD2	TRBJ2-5	TGTGCCAGCAGCCCCGGGACTAGCGGGGGGGCCCAGGAGACCCAGTACTTC	CASSPGTSGGAQETQYF
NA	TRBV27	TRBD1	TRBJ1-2	TGTGCCAGCAGTTTAGAAGGCAGGGGGCTTTTGCGCACCTTC	CASSLEGRGLLRTF
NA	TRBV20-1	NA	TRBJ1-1	TGCAGTGCTAGTGGAGGGGGTGAAGCTTTCTTT	CSASGGGEAFF
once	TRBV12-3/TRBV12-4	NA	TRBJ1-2	TGTGCCAGCAGTACGCGGGCAGGGGATGGCTACACCTTC	CASSTRAGDGYTF
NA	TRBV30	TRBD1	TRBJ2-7	TGTGCCTGGAGGAGGCCAGGGGGCTCCTACGAGCAGTACTTC	CAWRRPGGSYEQYF
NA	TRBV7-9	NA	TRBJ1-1	TGTGCCAGCAGCCCAGGGACACGGGAGGGAACTGAAGCTTTCTTT	CASSPGTREGTEAFF
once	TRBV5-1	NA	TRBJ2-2	TGCGCCAGCAGCTGGGGGCGAGGGGCGAACACCGGGGAGCTGTTTTTT	CASSWGRGANTGELFF
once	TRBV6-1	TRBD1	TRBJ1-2	TGTGCCAGCAGTGACCCCGGGACAGGGATCTCTGGCTACACCTTC	CASSDPGTGISGYTF
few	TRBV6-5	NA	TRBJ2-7	TGTGCCAGCAGTTACGGACAAGTACGAACCTACGAGCAGTACTTC	CASSYGQVRTYEQYF
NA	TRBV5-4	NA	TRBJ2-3	TGTGCCAGCAGCTTCAGGCTGGGGGGAACTAGCACAGATACGCAGTATTTT	CASSFRLGGTSTDTQYF
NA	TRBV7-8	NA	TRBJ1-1	TGTGCCAGCAGCTTAGGGGCCGCGTACACTGAAGCTTTCTTT	CASSLGAAYTEAFF
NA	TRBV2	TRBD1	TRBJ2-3	TGTGCCAGCAGTGGCCGGGACAGAAGCACAGATACGCAGTATTTT	CASSGRDRSTDTQYF
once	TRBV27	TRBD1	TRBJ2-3	TGTGCCAGCGGCTTGAAGGGGGCAACAGATACGCAGTATTTT	CASGLKGATDTQYF
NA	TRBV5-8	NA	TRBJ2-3	TGTGCCAGCAGCCTGGGGGGACAAACTGGCACAGATACGCAGTATTTT	CASSLGGQTGTDTQYF
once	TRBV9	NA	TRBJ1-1	TGTGCCAGCAGCGTAGACGGGACAACTAAAGCTTTCTTT	CASSVDGTTKAFF
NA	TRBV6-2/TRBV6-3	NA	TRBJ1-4	TGTGCCAGCAGTTATGAAGGGACAAGAGGAGAAAAACTGTTTTTT	CASSYEGTRGEKLFF
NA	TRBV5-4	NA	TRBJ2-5	TGTGCCAGCAGCCCGACTGGAAGGGAGACCCAGTACTTC	CASSPTGRETQYF
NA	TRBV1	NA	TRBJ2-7	TGCACCATCAGAAACTTATACGAGCAGTACTTC	CTIRNLYEQYF
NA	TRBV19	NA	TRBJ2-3	TGTGCCAGTAGTAAGAGCGGTACTAGCACAGATACGCAGTATTTT	CASSKSGTSTDTQYF
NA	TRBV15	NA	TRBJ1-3	TGTGCCACCAGCAGGCGGCAGGGAAGGACTGGAAACACCATATATTTT	CATSRRQGRTGNTIYF
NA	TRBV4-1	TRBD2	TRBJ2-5	TGCGCCAGCAGCCAAGAGTGGCTAGCGGGAGCCGAGACCCAGTACTTC	CASSQEWLAGAETQYF
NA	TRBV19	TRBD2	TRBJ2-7	TGTGCCAGTAGTATGCAGCGGGGGATCTACGAGCAGTACTTC	CASSMQRGIYEQYF
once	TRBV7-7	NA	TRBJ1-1	TGTGCTAGCAGCTTAGAGGCGGGGACTGAAGCTTTCTTT	CASSLEAGTEAFF
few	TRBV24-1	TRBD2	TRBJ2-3	TGTGCCACCAGTGACACCGGGACTAGCACAGCAGATACGCAGTATTTT	CATSDTGTSTADTQYF
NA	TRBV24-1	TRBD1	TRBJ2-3	TGTGCCACCAGTGATTTGCGGGACAGGGGGCGCACAGATACGCAGTATTTT	CATSDLRDRGRTDTQYF
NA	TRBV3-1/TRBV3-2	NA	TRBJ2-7	TGTGCCAGCAGGCAAGGAATGAGCTCCTACGAGCAGTACTTC	CASRQGMSSYEQYF
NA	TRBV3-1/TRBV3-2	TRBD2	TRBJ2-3	TGTGCCAGCAGGTCTAGCGGGGGGACCCATACGCAGTATTTT	CASRSSGGTHTQYF
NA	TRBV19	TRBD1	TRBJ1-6	TGTGCCAGTAGTCCCGGACAGGCAACTTATAATTCACCCCTCCACTTT	CASSPGQATYNSPLHF
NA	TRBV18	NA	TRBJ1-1	TGTGCCAGCTCGGAGGGCTTGAACACTGAAGCTTTCTTT	CASSEGLNTEAFF
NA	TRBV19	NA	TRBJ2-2	TGTGCCTCCTCTAGGGCAGGGCCAAACACCGGGGAGCTGTTTTTT	CASSRAGPNTGELFF
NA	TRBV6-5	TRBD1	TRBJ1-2	TGTGCCAGCAGGGGACAGGGCCGTGGCTACACCTTC	CASRGQGRGYTF